This TCR beta chain was identified in a study of graft-versus-host responses after intestinal transplantation. Comment on this clone: Its antigen is as yet unknown.

There are 13 residues in the CDR3. TCRdb keeps only in-frame clones here, not all; method: immunoSEQ multiplex PCR. The sample carries 100,000 to 120,000 clones, approximately 92% recorded once. Sample: unstimulated CD8+ T cells sorted from spleen or lymph node cells, taken before intestinal transplant. J is TRBJ1-4 and V is TRBV21-1; TRBD1 was called by the table and not checked on the DNA. TRBV21-1 constitutes a pseudogene. This receptor was obtained from a human donor who received an intestinal transplant. In DNA, the CDR3 is TGTGCCCAGGCAGGCGCAACTAATGAAAAACTGTTTTTT. Residues: CAQAGATNEKLFF.